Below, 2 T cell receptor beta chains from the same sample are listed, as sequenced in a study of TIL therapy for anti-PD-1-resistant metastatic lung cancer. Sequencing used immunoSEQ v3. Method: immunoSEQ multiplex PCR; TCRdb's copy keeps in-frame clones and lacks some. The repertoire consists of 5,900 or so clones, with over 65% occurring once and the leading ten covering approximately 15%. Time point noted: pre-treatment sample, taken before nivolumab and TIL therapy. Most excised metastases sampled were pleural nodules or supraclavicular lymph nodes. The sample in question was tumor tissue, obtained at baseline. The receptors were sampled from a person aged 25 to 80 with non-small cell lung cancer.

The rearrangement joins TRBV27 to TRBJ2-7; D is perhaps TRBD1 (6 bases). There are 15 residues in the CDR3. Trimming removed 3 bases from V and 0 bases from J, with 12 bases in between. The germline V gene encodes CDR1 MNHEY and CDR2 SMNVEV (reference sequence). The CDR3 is CASSLTGLSSYEQYV. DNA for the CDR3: TGTGCCAGCAGTTTGACAGGCCTTAGCTCCTACGAGCAGTACGTC.

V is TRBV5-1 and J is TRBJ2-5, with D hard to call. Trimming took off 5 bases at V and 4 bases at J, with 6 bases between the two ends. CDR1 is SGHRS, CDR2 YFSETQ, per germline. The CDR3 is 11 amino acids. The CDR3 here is CASRSLETQYF. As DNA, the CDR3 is TGCGCCAGCAGATCTTTAGAGACCCAGTACTTC.